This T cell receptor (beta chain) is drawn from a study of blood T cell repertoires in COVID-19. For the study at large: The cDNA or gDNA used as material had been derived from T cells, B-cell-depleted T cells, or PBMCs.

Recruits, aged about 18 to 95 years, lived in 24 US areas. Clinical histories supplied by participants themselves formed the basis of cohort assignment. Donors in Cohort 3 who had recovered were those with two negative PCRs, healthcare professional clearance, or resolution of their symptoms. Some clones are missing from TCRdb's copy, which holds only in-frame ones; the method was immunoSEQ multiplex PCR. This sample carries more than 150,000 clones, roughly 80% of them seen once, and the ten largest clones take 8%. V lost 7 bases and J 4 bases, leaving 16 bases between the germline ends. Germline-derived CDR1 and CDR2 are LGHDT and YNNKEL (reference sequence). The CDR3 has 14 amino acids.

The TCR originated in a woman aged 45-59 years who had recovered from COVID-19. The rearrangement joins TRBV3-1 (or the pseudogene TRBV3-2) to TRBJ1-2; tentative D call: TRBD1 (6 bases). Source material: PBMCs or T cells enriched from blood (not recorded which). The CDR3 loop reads CASNSRGGSYGYTF. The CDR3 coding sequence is TGTGCCAGCAATTCGAGAGGGGGTTCCTATGGCTACACCTTC.